Listed below are T cell receptor beta chains from one sample, sequenced in a study of blood T cell repertoires in COVID-19. Repertoires were generated with immunoSEQ multiplex PCR, while TCRdb's copy carries only in-frame clones and drops some. The sample has approximately 79,000 clones, 65% to 90% seen once; the top ten hold approximately 20%. Sample: peripheral blood. These receptors were taken from a woman aged 50 to 60 with acute or convalescent COVID-19. CDR3s include the opening cysteine and the closing phenylalanine or tryptophan. The D gene is left open where the match is weak. For some rows the clone size is stated as once, few or many, or as a class when expanded; others skip it.

clone_size	d_call	v_call	cdr3_length	j_call	cdr3_aa	cdr3_nt
.	.	TRBV7-2	14	TRBJ2-7	CASSLTQPPNEQYF	TGTGCCAGCAGCTTAACACAGCCCCCAAACGAGCAGTACTTC
.	TRBD1	TRBV6-5	13	TRBJ2-7	CASRPDRTYEQYF	TGTGCCAGCCGTCCGGACAGGACCTACGAGCAGTACTTC
.	.	TRBV24-1	15	TRBJ2-1	CATSASGVGHDEQFF	TGTGCCACCAGTGCGTCGGGAGTAGGACACGATGAGCAGTTCTTC
.	.	TRBV5-4	15	TRBJ1-5	CASSSRGRGNQPQHF	TGTGCCAGCAGCTCAAGGGGTCGGGGCAATCAGCCCCAGCATTTT
once	.	TRBV29-1	15	TRBJ2-3	CSVGGQIQSTDTQYF	TGCAGCGTTGGGGGGCAGATACAAAGCACAGATACGCAGTATTTT
.	TRBD1	TRBV5-4	14	TRBJ1-2	CASRAGTGANGYTF	TGTGCCAGCAGGGCCGGGACAGGGGCAAATGGCTACACCTTC
.	.	TRBV18	13	TRBJ1-2	CASSPEATYGYTF	TGTGCCAGCTCACCAGAAGCAACCTATGGCTACACCTTC
.	TRBD2	TRBV14	15	TRBJ2-1	CASSQRTSGSNEQFF	TGTGCCAGCAGCCAGAGGACTAGCGGGAGCAATGAGCAGTTCTTC
.	TRBD1	TRBV6-5	15	TRBJ1-1	CASSTQGAMNTEAFF	TGTGCCAGCAGTACTCAGGGGGCGATGAACACTGAAGCTTTCTTT
.	.	TRBV6-5	13	TRBJ2-7	CASTRGPSYEQYF	TGTGCCAGCACCAGGGGACCTTCCTACGAGCAGTACTTC
few	TRBD2	TRBV28	19	TRBJ2-7	CAPVPSGSGVWCSGYEQYF	TGTGCCCCCGTCCCTAGCGGGAGCGGCGTATGGTGTTCGGGCTACGAGCAGTACTTC
.	TRBD1	TRBV3-1/TRBV3-2	16	TRBJ2-5	CASSLLGQGLVETQYF	TGTGCCAGCAGCCTCCTGGGACAGGGATTGGTAGAGACCCAGTACTTC
.	.	TRBV19	13	TRBJ1-1	CASSAKMNTEAFF	TGTGCCAGTAGCGCGAAAATGAACACTGAAGCTTTCTTT
few	.	TRBV9	14	TRBJ2-7	CASSPSATPYEQYF	TGTGCCAGCAGCCCCAGCGCTACGCCCTACGAGCAGTACTTC
.	TRBD1	TRBV5-1	15	TRBJ2-7	CASSLGGQGSYEQYF	TGCGCCAGCAGCTTGGGGGGACAGGGTTCCTACGAGCAGTACTTC
.	.	TRBV19	14	TRBJ2-1	CASSLGGGANEQFF	TGTGCCAGTAGTCTAGGAGGGGGGGCCAATGAGCAGTTCTTC
.	.	TRBV12-3/TRBV12-4	12	TRBJ2-1	CASSWEYNEQFF	TGTGCCAGCAGTTGGGAGTACAATGAGCAGTTCTTC
few	TRBD1	TRBV4-3	14	TRBJ2-7	CASSRGQGSYEQYF	TGCGCCAGCAGCAGGGGACAGGGTTCCTACGAGCAGTACTTC
few	.	TRBV7-9	15	TRBJ2-1	CASSLVTGRTNEQFF	TGTGCCAGCAGCTTAGTGACAGGGAGGACAAATGAGCAGTTCTTC
.	.	TRBV5-1	15	TRBJ1-3	CASSLDGSSGNTIYF	TGCGCCAGCAGCTTGGACGGGTCCTCTGGAAACACCATATATTTT
once	.	TRBV6-6	12	TRBJ2-4	CASSLAGGSKYF	TGTGCCAGCAGTTTGGCCGGCGGGTCTAAGTACTTC
few	.	TRBV6-5	14	TRBJ1-5	CASSPTDTNQPQHF	TGTGCCAGCAGTCCGACAGACACCAATCAGCCCCAGCATTTT
few	.	TRBV4-2	19	TRBJ1-3	CASSQEPRPGPPPGNTIYF	TGTGCCAGCAGCCAAGAACCTCGGCCAGGGCCCCCCCCTGGAAACACCATATATTTT
once	TRBD2	TRBV27	19	TRBJ2-7	CASSPSRLAGYPFSYEQYF	TGTGCCAGCAGTCCGTCCCGACTAGCGGGTTATCCATTTTCCTACGAGCAGTACTTC
.	TRBD1	TRBV7-9	11	TRBJ1-2	CASSQLTGETF	TGTGCCAGCAGCCAACTAACAGGGGAGACCTTC
.	.	TRBV5-6	16	TRBJ2-2	CASSFSDAAGTGELFF	TGTGCCAGCAGCTTCTCCGACGCGGCCGGCACCGGGGAGCTGTTTTTT
.	TRBD1	TRBV7-9	14	TRBJ2-1	CASSKTTGVGEQFF	TGTGCCAGCAGCAAAACGACAGGGGTCGGTGAGCAGTTCTTC
.	TRBD1	TRBV7-3	13	TRBJ1-2	CASSSGTGGGYTF	TGTGCCAGCAGCTCCGGGACAGGGGGTGGCTACACCTTC
.	TRBD1	TRBV25-1	15	TRBJ2-2	CASSLHTGAGGELFF	TGTGCCAGCAGCCTACATACAGGGGCGGGCGGGGAGCTGTTTTTT
.	.	TRBV6-5	15	TRBJ1-1	CASRPVWGGAVEAFF	TGTGCCAGCAGGCCCGTTTGGGGGGGGGCGGTTGAAGCTTTCTTT
.	.	TRBV5-3	19	TRBJ2-7	CARSLKGEGSSSSSYEQYF	TGTGCCAGAAGCTTGAAAGGGGAAGGTTCCAGCTCCTCCTCCTACGAGCAGTACTTC
few	TRBD2	TRBV7-2	16	TRBJ2-3	CASSLGLAGGTDTQYF	TGTGCCAGCAGCCTAGGACTAGCGGGGGGCACAGATACGCAGTATTTT
.	.	TRBV20-1	11	TRBJ1-6	CSASSNSPLHF	TGCAGTGCTAGCAGTAATTCACCCCTCCACTTT
once	.	TRBV30	14	TRBJ1-6	CAWSEPRSRDKLHF	TGTGCCTGGAGTGAGCCACGAAGCAGGGATAAACTCCACTTT
.	.	TRBV7-2	15	TRBJ2-1	CASSLSQGSYNEQFF	TGTGCCAGCAGCTTAAGCCAGGGGTCCTACAATGAGCAGTTCTTC
.	TRBD1	TRBV7-8	14	TRBJ1-6	CASSSGQDNSPLHF	TGTGCCAGCAGCTCCGGACAGGATAATTCACCCCTCCACTTT
.	TRBD1	TRBV5-4	14	TRBJ1-6	CASTHLGQDSPLHF	TGTGCCAGCACCCACCTGGGACAGGATTCACCCCTCCACTTT
.	.	TRBV19	14	TRBJ2-2	CASRRWANTGELFF	TGTGCCAGTAGGCGGTGGGCGAACACCGGGGAGCTGTTTTTT
.	.	TRBV27	15	TRBJ2-7	CASSVRLYSGLEQYF	TGTGCCAGCAGCGTCAGACTTTATTCGGGTCTCGAGCAGTACTTC
.	TRBD1	TRBV9	15	TRBJ1-1	CASSVGDRADTEAFF	TGTGCCAGCAGCGTAGGGGACAGGGCGGACACTGAAGCTTTCTTT
.	.	TRBV6-1	15	TRBJ2-4	CASTPGGLAKNIQYF	TGTGCCAGCACCCCAGGCGGGTTAGCCAAAAACATTCAGTACTTC
.	TRBD2	TRBV7-9	15	TRBJ2-1	CASRGLAGTYNEQFF	TGTGCCAGCAGAGGACTAGCGGGAACCTACAATGAGCAGTTCTTC
.	TRBD2	TRBV19	17	TRBJ2-3	CASSLRGTSGGTDTQYF	TGTGCCAGTAGTCTCAGGGGGACTAGCGGGGGAACAGATACGCAGTATTTT
.	.	TRBV7-9	15	TRBJ2-1	CASGGSPRSYNEQFF	TGTGCCAGCGGGGGGTCCCCCCGCTCCTACAATGAGCAGTTCTTC
.	TRBD1	TRBV6-2/TRBV6-3	13	TRBJ1-2	CASSPTGSMGYTF	TGTGCCAGCAGCCCGACAGGGAGTATGGGCTACACCTTC
few	TRBD2	TRBV7-3	13	TRBJ2-5	CASSRSGAETQYF	TGTGCCAGCAGCCGTAGCGGGGCCGAGACCCAGTACTTC
.	.	TRBV5-1	15	TRBJ2-7	CASSAGLGTPYEQYF	TGCGCCAGCAGCGCGGGTCTGGGGACACCTTACGAGCAGTACTTC
few	.	TRBV7-9	15	TRBJ2-3	CASSRETGMRDTQYF	TGTGCCAGCAGCCGGGAGACGGGAATGCGAGATACGCAGTATTTT
.	.	TRBV6-5	13	TRBJ2-1	CASSYPGINEQFF	TGTGCCAGCAGTTATCCAGGGATCAATGAGCAGTTCTTC
.	.	TRBV7-9	16	TRBJ1-2	CASSLVVTGANYGYTF	TGTGCCAGCAGCTTAGTCGTGACAGGTGCTAACTATGGCTACACCTTC
.	.	TRBV5-4	14	TRBJ1-1	CASSLDRLNTEAFF	TGTGCCAGCAGCTTGGACAGATTGAACACTGAAGCTTTCTTT
.	.	TRBV6-1	13	TRBJ1-2	CASSDAGFDGYTF	TGTGCCAGCAGTGACGCGGGTTTTGATGGCTACACCTTC
.	.	TRBV9	14	TRBJ1-2	CASSPNPVDYGYTF	TGTGCCAGCAGCCCTAATCCCGTGGACTATGGCTACACCTTC
.	TRBD1	TRBV5-1	16	TRBJ1-5	CASSRTGAFSGQPQHF	TGCGCCAGCAGTCGGACAGGGGCCTTCTCGGGGCAGCCCCAGCATTTT
few	TRBD1	TRBV7-9	14	TRBJ1-2	CASSLGDSAYGYTF	TGTGCCAGCAGCTTAGGGGACAGTGCCTATGGCTACACCTTC
.	.	TRBV7-8	14	TRBJ2-3	CASSRDSATDTQYF	TGTGCCAGCAGCCGAGACAGTGCTACAGATACGCAGTATTTT
.	.	TRBV24-1	15	TRBJ1-5	CATSEGQFSNQPQHF	TGTGCCACCAGTGAGGGACAATTTAGCAATCAGCCCCAGCATTTT
.	TRBD2	TRBV7-8	14	TRBJ2-1	CASSLNREGPAQFF	TGTGCCAGCAGCTTAAATCGGGAGGGCCCGGCGCAGTTCTTC
.	.	TRBV15	16	TRBJ2-5	CATSRAGSGSQETQYF	TGTGCCACCAGCAGAGCGGGGTCGGGGTCCCAAGAGACCCAGTACTTC